What follows are 22 T cell receptor beta chains derived from one specimen sequenced in a study of graft-versus-host responses after intestinal transplantation. Sequenced by immunoSEQ multiplex PCR; TCRdb stores in-frame clones only, minus some. The sample lists more than 65,000 clones, over 75% seen once, with 0.39% in the top ten. These receptors have no identified antigens. The sequencing used unstimulated CD4+ T cells sorted from spleen or lymph node cells, collected before transplant. Source of these receptors: a human donor who was the organ donor for an intestinal transplant.

The CDR3 nucleotides read TGTGCCAGCAGTCCCTCCCTAACGATACTAAAGTATGGCTACACCTTC. As protein: CASSPSLTILKYGYTF. V gene TRBV28 combines with J gene TRBJ1-2; no clear D gene. Germline values: CDR1 MDHEN, CDR2 SYDVKM. The CDR3 runs to 16 residues. V was clipped by 5 bases and J by 5 bases, with 21 bases between them.

The V gene is TRBV7-8, the J gene TRBJ1-3; possibly TRBD1 for D (5 bases). Germline V gene lookup returns CDR1 SGHVS and CDR2 FQNEAQ. The V and J ends lost 4 bases and 0 bases respectively, with 19 bases between them. This CDR3 is built from 18 residues. The CDR3 reads CASSSPVAGFRSGNTIYF. For the CDR3, the DNA is TGTGCCAGCAGCTCGCCGGTGGCAGGGTTCCGCTCTGGAAACACCATATATTTT.

The gene calls are TRBV2 and TRBJ1-1; D remains unclear. The V gene lost 3 bases and the J gene lost 1 base, with 6 bases spanning the gap. The germline V gene encodes CDR1 SNHLY and CDR2 FYNNEI. The CDR3 totals 13 residues. CDR3 loop: CASSEAANTEAFF. DNA of the CDR3: TGTGCCAGCAGTGAGGCGGCGAACACTGAAGCTTTCTTT.

The chain recombines TRBV4-1 with TRBJ2-3; D not certain. Trimming took off 2 bases at V and 5 bases at J, with 8 bases between the two ends. Germline CDR1 reads MGHRA; CDR2 reads YSYEKL. The CDR3 has 13 amino acids. CDR3 bases: TGCGCCAGCAGCCAAAGATCGGGAGATACGCAGTATTTT. Its protein product is CASSQRSGDTQYF.

The chain has TRBV11-3 and TRBJ2-2, with TRBD2 as a possible D gene (6 bases). The CDR3 extends over 14 amino acids. Trimming shortened V by 4 bases and J by 2 bases, and 8 bases separated the two germline ends. Germline assignment: CDR1 SGHNT and CDR2 YENEEA. The CDR3: CASSWRDNTGELFF. The DNA of the CDR3 is TGTGCCAGCAGCTGGCGGGATAACACCGGGGAGCTGTTTTTT.

The V and J genes are TRBV7-2 and TRBJ1-6; D possibly corresponds to TRBD1 (5 bases). CDR1 is SGHTA, CDR2 FQGNSA, per germline. Trimming left V 6 bases short and J 9 bases short, with 15 bases between. This CDR3 is 14 amino acids long. CDR3 nucleotides: TGTGCCAGCAGAAAGGGACTCCCGGGTTCACCCCTCCACTTT. It is translated as CASRKGLPGSPLHF.

This chain uses TRBV18 with TRBJ2-5; D not resolved. The CDR3 length is 14 residues. Trimming took 2 bases from V and 1 from J, leaving 8 bases between them. Germline CDR1 is KGHSH and CDR2 is LQKENI. CDR3 bases: TGTGCCAGCTCACCAAGTCCGGGCCAAGAGACCCAGTACTTC. Amino acid sequence: CASSPSPGQETQYF.

This chain uses TRBV6-4 with TRBJ2-1; D might be TRBD2 (5 bases). Germline CDR1 reads MRHNA; CDR2 reads SNTAGT. The CDR3 spans 15 residues. Trimming cost V 5 bases and J 9 bases, with 20 bases left between them. The DNA of the CDR3 is TGTGCCAGCAGTCTTTCACTAGAGGTCTCGGGTGAGCAGTTCTTC. Encoded protein: CASSLSLEVSGEQFF.

The chain joins TRBV5-1 to TRBJ1-1; D possibly corresponds to TRBD1 (6 bases). Germline V lookup: CDR1 SGHRS, CDR2 YFSETQ. The germline V and J ends were trimmed by 6 bases and 4 bases, with 22 bases remaining between them. CDR3 length: 16 residues. The CDR3: CASTNVNQGKGTEAFF. As DNA, the CDR3 is TGCGCCAGCACCAACGTCAATCAGGGGAAAGGCACTGAAGCTTTCTTT.

The rearrangement joins TRBV10-3 to TRBJ1-2; 7 positions agree with TRBD1. This CDR3 has 13 residues. V gave up 6 bases and J gave up 6 bases; unmatched junction bases: 7. Germline CDR1 ENHRY, CDR2 SYGVKD. The CDR3 bases are TGTGCCATCAGGACGACAGGGATAGATGGCTACACCTTC. Its protein product is CAIRTTGIDGYTF.

Only one count was recorded for this clone. V is TRBV7-2 and J is TRBJ1-5; D not certain. The germline gives CDR1 SGHTA, CDR2 FQGNSA. Between the trimmed V and J ends, which lost 6 bases and 6 bases, there was a span of 12 bases. The CDR3 loop spans 13 amino acids. The DNA for the CDR3 is TGTGCCAGCAGTTCCGGACTGAGTCAGCCCCAGCATTTT. Protein product: CASSSGLSQPQHF.

The genes are TRBV11-2 and TRBJ1-6; no definite D call. Between the trimmed V and J ends, which lost 5 bases and 4 bases, there was a span of 15 bases. Germline CDR1 SGHAT, CDR2 FQNNGV. The CDR3 sequence is 16 residues long. Written as DNA, the CDR3 is TGTGCCAGCAGCCCTCGAGTGGGCTATTATAATTCACCCCTCCACTTT. This sequence encodes CASSPRVGYYNSPLHF.

V is TRBV7-8 and J is TRBJ2-1, with TRBD2 matching over 11 bases. J gave up 0 bases and V 0 bases, and 4 bases lay outside the gene matches. This CDR3 has 18 amino acids. Per germline, CDR1 SGHVS and CDR2 FQNEAQ. This chain's CDR3 is CASSLARLAGSSYNEQFF. The CDR3 DNA is TGTGCCAGCAGCTTAGCAAGACTAGCGGGGAGCTCCTACAATGAGCAGTTCTTC.

CDR3 in amino acids: CASSSGQVSYNEQFF. CDR3 nucleotides: TGTGCCAGCAGTTCGGGACAGGTCTCCTACAATGAGCAGTTCTTC. The chain combines TRBV6-6 with TRBJ2-1, with 8 bases that match TRBD1. The germline V gene encodes CDR1 MNHNY and CDR2 SVGAGI (reference sequence). With V trimmed by 4 bases and J by 0 bases, 2 bases remained unmatched. The CDR3 totals 15 residues.

The rearrangement joins TRBV10-1 to TRBJ2-5; 9 bases fit TRBD2. V lost 0 bases, J lost 5 bases, and 7 bases stayed unmatched. The CDR3 is 16 amino acids. Germline CDR1 and CDR2: WNHNN and SYGVQD (reference sequence). The CDR3 loop is CASSESVLAGEETQYF. The DNA for the CDR3 is TGCGCCAGCAGTGAGTCGGTATTAGCGGGGGAGGAGACCCAGTACTTC.

This clone was picked up a small number of times. The chain recombines TRBV5-6 with TRBJ1-6; 9 nucleotides agree with TRBD1. The CDR3 totals 17 residues. Germline assignment: CDR1 SGHDT and CDR2 YYEEEE. V gave up 1 base and J gave up 9 bases; unmatched junction bases: 11. CDR3 loop: CASSLLLAGQGGSPLHF. In nucleotides, the CDR3 is TGTGCCAGCAGCTTGTTACTCGCGGGACAGGGTGGTTCACCCCTCCACTTT.

This chain links TRBV14 with TRBJ1-6; no definite D call. Germline V gives CDR1 SGHDN, CDR2 FVKESK. CDR3 length: 17 residues. V lost 1 base to trimming and J lost 0 bases, with 10 bases between them. CDR3 sequence reads: CASSQVSPSSYNSPLHF. The CDR3 bases are TGTGCCAGCAGCCAAGTCAGTCCAAGCTCCTATAATTCACCCCTCCACTTT. The variable domain in full, with the rest retrieved from reference TRBV14 and TRBJ1-6, is EAGVTQFPSHSVIEKGQTVTLRCDPISGHDNLYWYRRVMGKEIKFLLHFVKESKQDESGMPNNRFLAERTGGTYSTLKVQPAELEDSGVYFCASSQVSPSSYNSPLHFGNGTRLTVT.

The V gene is TRBV11-3, the J gene TRBJ2-5, with 7 bases aligning to TRBD2. Germline CDR1 reads SGHNT; CDR2 reads YENEEA. The CDR3 sequence is 14 residues long. The ends lost 3 bases at V and 5 bases at J; junction bases unmatched: 6. Written as DNA, the CDR3 is TGTGCCAGCAGCTTCCACGCGGGAGTGGAGACCCAGTACTTC. This sequence encodes CASSFHAGVETQYF.

The chain uses TRBV5-6 and TRBJ1-2; weak D call: TRBD1 (6 bases). This CDR3 contains 16 residues. Trimming took 0 bases from V and 2 from J, leaving 14 bases between them. CDR1 and CDR2 (germline): SGHDT, YYEEEE. Written as DNA, the CDR3 is TGTGCCAGCAGCTTGGACAGGGTGCCGAACAACTATGGCTACACCTTC. As protein: CASSLDRVPNNYGYTF. Complete variable domain (other parts from reference TRBV5-6 and TRBJ1-2): DAGVTQSPTHLIKTRGQQVTLRCSPKSGHDTVSWYQQALGQGPQFIFQYYEEEERQRGNFPDRFSGHQFPNYSSELNVNALLLGDSALYLCASSLDRVPNNYGYTFGSGTRLTVV.

This chain connects TRBV5-1 to TRBJ2-1, with TRBD1 matching 9 bases. The germline gives CDR1 SGHRS, CDR2 YFSETQ. This CDR3 spans 12 amino acids. After removal of 4 bases from V and 12 bases from J, the junction contained 5 bases not matched to a gene. This CDR3 reads CASSRDRESQFF. The CDR3 region has the DNA TGCGCCAGCAGCCGGGACAGGGAGTCGCAGTTCTTC.

This clone has just one count. The V call is TRBV11-3, the J call TRBJ2-3, with 9 bases lining up with TRBD1. J was trimmed by 8 bases and V by 5 bases; bases with no gene match: 11. The CDR3 has 15 amino acids. The germline V gene encodes CDR1 SGHNT and CDR2 YENEEA. The CDR3 loop is CASSQTGGARGTQYF. The CDR3 nucleotides read TGTGCCAGCAGCCAAACAGGGGGCGCGAGGGGTACGCAGTATTTT.

This chain joins TRBV7-3 and TRBJ2-1, with D possibly being TRBD2 (5 bases). Germline CDR1 reads SGHTA; CDR2 reads FQGTGA. The germline V and J ends were trimmed by 5 bases and 2 bases, with 13 bases remaining between them. CDR3 length: 15 residues. The CDR3 is CASSLSAGTYNEQFF. CDR3 nucleotide sequence: TGTGCCAGCAGCCTCTCAGCCGGGACCTACAATGAGCAGTTCTTC.